Below, 23 T cell receptor beta chains from the same sample are listed, as sequenced in a study of blood T cell repertoires in COVID-19. TCRdb's copy holds only in-frame clones and misses some; the assay was immunoSEQ multiplex PCR. The sample holds 85,000 to 130,000 clones; 75% to 85% are singletons and the top ten take 6.2%. The source material was peripheral blood. The source of these receptors is a man of 80 years or more with COVID-19, enrolled during active disease.

The J gene is TRBJ1-5, the V gene TRBV5-5; D ambiguous. Germline lookup yields CDR1 SGHKS and CDR2 YYEKEE (reference sequence). V lost 1 base and J lost 0, with 8 bases in between. This CDR3 has 15 amino acids. CDR3 sequence: CASSLSQYSNQPQHF. The CDR3 bases are TGTGCCAGCAGCTTGAGTCAGTATAGCAATCAGCCCCAGCATTTT.

The chain links TRBV10-3 to TRBJ2-1; 7 nucleotides line up with TRBD2. Germline V lookup: CDR1 ENHRY, CDR2 SYGVKD. The ends lost 4 bases at V and 7 bases at J; junction bases unmatched: 7. The CDR3 runs 14 residues. The CDR3 DNA reads TGTGCCATCAGTGCGGAGACTAGCACGAATGAGCAGTTCTTC. Translated, it gives CAISAETSTNEQFF.

The chain is built from TRBV5-1 and TRBJ1-1; D possibly corresponds to TRBD1 (5 bases). The CDR3 contains 14 residues. The V gene lost 3 bases and the J gene lost 2 bases, with 11 bases spanning the gap. Germline V gives CDR1 SGHRS, CDR2 YFSETQ. This chain's CDR3 is CASSSRGGNTEAFF. The DNA of the CDR3 is TGCGCCAGCAGCTCACGGGGGGGTAACACTGAAGCTTTCTTT.

The table lists this clone with a count of one. The gene calls are TRBV9 and TRBJ2-2; 8 bases agree with TRBD1. Germline lookup yields CDR1 SGDLS and CDR2 YYNGEE. V was clipped by 5 bases and J by 3 bases; unmatched bases: 6. CDR3 length: 15 amino acids. The CDR3, as DNA: TGTGCCAGCAGTACAGGACAGGGTTACACCGGGGAGCTGTTTTTT. Protein: CASSTGQGYTGELFF.

This clone was counted a single time. J is TRBJ2-7 and V is TRBV19; tentatively, D is TRBD2 (5 bases). CDR3 size: 13 residues. Trimming took 4 bases from V and 1 from J, leaving 8 bases between them. CDR1 and CDR2 from the germline V gene are LNHDA and SQIVND (reference sequence). The CDR3 DNA reads TGTGCCAGTAGTAAAGAGCGGTCCTACGAGCAGTACTTC. Translating gives CASSKERSYEQYF.

The chain combines TRBV6-5 with TRBJ1-4; D unclear. Per the germline V gene, CDR1 is MNHEY and CDR2 is SVGAGI. CDR3 length equals 14 residues. The ends were cut back, 4 bases at V and 7 bases at J, with 13 bases in the middle. For the CDR3, the DNA is TGTGCCAGCAGTTCCAGCGGAACGGGTGAAAAACTGTTTTTT. Amino acids: CASSSSGTGEKLFF.

This clone has just a few counts. The CDR3, as DNA: TGTGCCAGCAGTCCCGGGCAGGGCCCTAATGAAAAACTGTTTTTT. It specifies CASSPGQGPNEKLFF. The chain links TRBV9 to TRBJ1-4; perhaps TRBD1 as D (5 bases). The CDR3 contains 15 residues. Germline CDR1 SGDLS, CDR2 YYNGEE. Between the trimmed V and J ends, which lost 5 bases and 3 bases, there was a span of 14 bases.

The chain links TRBV3-1 (or the pseudogene TRBV3-2) to TRBJ2-3, with D uncertain. The CDR3 totals 12 residues. CDR1 is LGHDT and CDR2 is YNNKEL in the germline V gene (reference sequence). V was clipped by 3 bases and J by 6 bases, with 7 bases between them. The CDR3 loop reads CASSQSSDTQYF. The CDR3 DNA reads TGTGCCAGCAGCCAGAGTTCTGATACGCAGTATTTT.

CDR3 sequence (DNA): TGTGCCAGTAGTCGCACCGGGGGGGCGACTCAACAAGAGACCCAGTACTTC. Protein: CASSRTGGATQQETQYF. The chain is built from TRBV19 and TRBJ2-5, with 8 bases lining up with TRBD2. V lost 5 bases to trimming and J lost 2 bases; unmatched junction nucleotides: 13. The germline V gene encodes CDR1 LNHDA and CDR2 SQIVND (reference sequence). The CDR3 loop spans 17 amino acids.

This clone has just one count. One junction end does not reproduce the germline sequence, and a read error may be involved. The gene calls are TRBV28 and TRBJ1-3, with TRBD1 as a possible D gene (5 bases). The CDR3 has 8 amino acids. Germline assignment: CDR1 MDHEN and CDR2 SYDVKM. CDR3 nucleotides: TGTGCCCTCCGAACGGGGGATTTT. This translates into CALRTGDF.

The chain employs TRBV3-1 (or the pseudogene TRBV3-2) and TRBJ1-6, with 7 bases matching TRBD1. Germline V gene lookup returns CDR1 LGHDT and CDR2 YNNKEL (reference sequence). This CDR3 is built from 18 residues. V trimming: 2 bases; J trimming: 0 bases; junction bases outside the gene matches: 7. The chain's CDR3 is CASSQLTTGSSYNSPLHF. In DNA form, the CDR3 reads TGTGCCAGCAGCCAATTGACGACAGGGAGCTCCTATAATTCACCCCTCCACTTT.

The rearrangement uses TRBV6-5 and TRBJ2-1; D may be TRBD2 (5 bases). The CDR3 sequence is 15 residues long. Trimming took 6 bases from V and 3 from J, leaving 15 bases between them. Germline CDR1 reads MNHEY; CDR2 reads SVGAGI. The DNA for the CDR3 is TGTGCCAGCAGCTCGGGGAACAGCGTCTACAATGAGCAGTTCTTC. This sequence encodes CASSSGNSVYNEQFF.

This chain links TRBV11-2 with TRBJ2-5, with a tentative D call TRBD2 (6 bases). CDR3 length: 13 residues. V lost 8 bases and J lost 4, with 14 bases in between. Germline CDR1 is SGHAT and CDR2 is FQNNGV. The CDR3 loop reads CASGGGSSETQYF. CDR3 sequence (DNA): TGTGCCAGCGGTGGGGGGAGCTCAGAGACCCAGTACTTC.

The chain carries TRBV3-1 (or the pseudogene TRBV3-2) and TRBJ2-5; 7 bases are shared with TRBD2. V lost 3 bases to trimming and J lost 4 bases; unmatched junction nucleotides: 17. CDR3 size: 18 residues. Germline lookup yields CDR1 LGHDT and CDR2 YNNKEL (reference sequence). CDR3 coding DNA: TGTGCCAGCAGCCATTGGGGGAGGGCCCCCGGGAGTGGAGAGACCCAGTACTTC. Translated: CASSHWGRAPGSGETQYF.

The chain is built from TRBV15 and TRBJ2-3; a weak D match, TRBD2 (6 bases). This CDR3 is built from 14 residues. Trimming removed 5 bases from V and 2 bases from J, with 11 bases in between. Germline V gene sequence: CDR1 LNHNV, CDR2 YYDKDF (reference sequence). CDR3 DNA: TGTGCCACCAGCGCCCGGGACTTCACAGATACGCAGTATTTT. Translating it yields CATSARDFTDTQYF.

This clone has only one observation. This sequence joins TRBV19 and TRBJ1-5; 8 bases agree with TRBD1. The CDR3 covers 14 residues. Trimming cost V 1 base and J 7 bases; bases outside gene matches: 3. Germline V gene sequence: CDR1 LNHDA, CDR2 SQIVND (reference sequence). CDR3 loop: CASSIGTGRQPQHF. The CDR3, as DNA: TGTGCCAGTAGTATAGGGACAGGGAGGCAGCCCCAGCATTTT.

The chain has TRBV19 and TRBJ2-3, with 8 bases that match TRBD2. CDR3 size: 15 residues. Germline V gene lookup returns CDR1 LNHDA and CDR2 SQIVND (reference sequence). J lost 6 bases, V lost 5 bases, and 10 bases had no gene match. The CDR3 protein is CASSFSSGSLDTQYF. CDR3 DNA sequence: TGTGCCAGTAGTTTTTCCAGCGGGAGCTTGGATACGCAGTATTTT.

The chain carries TRBV11-2 and TRBJ1-3, with 9 bases aligning to TRBD1. The V gene's germline CDR1 is SGHAT and CDR2 FQNNGV. V lost 5 bases, J lost 2 bases, and 10 bases stayed unmatched. CDR3 size: 17 residues. CDR3: CASSQYSGTGTGNTIYF. The CDR3 nucleotides read TGTGCCAGCAGCCAGTATTCCGGGACAGGGACTGGAAACACCATATATTTT.

DNA for the CDR3: TGCGCCAGCAGCTTTGGGGAGGGTATTGGCACTGAAGCTTTCTTT. Protein product: CASSFGEGIGTEAFF. The chain couples TRBV5-1 to TRBJ1-1; D uncertain. Deletions cut 2 bases from V and 4 bases from J, with 15 bases between. CDR3 size: 15 residues. CDR1 and CDR2 (germline): SGHRS, YFSETQ.

The CDR3 here is CATSPRGGGDTQYF. The CDR3 DNA is TGTGCCACTTCCCCCAGGGGTGGTGGAGATACGCAGTATTTT. The chain joins TRBV19 to TRBJ2-3; D possibly corresponds to TRBD1 (6 bases). This CDR3 region has 14 residues. Germline V CDR1 and CDR2: LNHDA, SQIVND (reference sequence). The ends were cut back, 10 bases at V and 5 bases at J, with 19 bases in the middle.

The CDR3 sequence is CAISPGTTQETQYF. In DNA form, the CDR3 reads TGTGCCATCAGCCCTGGGACTACCCAAGAGACCCAGTACTTC. The chain recombines TRBV10-3 with TRBJ2-5; 7 nucleotides align to TRBD2. There are 14 residues in the CDR3. The V gene's germline CDR1 is ENHRY and CDR2 SYGVKD. V trimming: 6 bases; J trimming: 1 base; junction bases outside the gene matches: 5.

V usage is TRBV29-1 and J usage is TRBJ2-3, with TRBD1 matching 8 bases. CDR1 and CDR2 from the germline V gene are SQVTM and ANQGSEA. This CDR3 is 14 amino acids long. Trimming removed 6 bases from V and 3 bases from J; junction bases left unmatched: 8. CDR3 in amino acids: CSVGRQGPTDTQYF. The CDR3 DNA sequence: TGCAGCGTGGGAAGACAGGGGCCGACAGATACGCAGTATTTT.

This clone has just a few counts. The chain carries TRBV19 and TRBJ1-1; D uncertain. This CDR3 has 14 amino acids. CDR1 and CDR2 (germline): LNHDA, SQIVND (reference sequence). V was shortened by 10 bases and J by 3 bases, with 18 bases between the two germline ends. The CDR3 is CATATGFKDTEAFF. As DNA, the CDR3 is TGTGCCACTGCGACGGGGTTTAAGGACACTGAAGCTTTCTTT.